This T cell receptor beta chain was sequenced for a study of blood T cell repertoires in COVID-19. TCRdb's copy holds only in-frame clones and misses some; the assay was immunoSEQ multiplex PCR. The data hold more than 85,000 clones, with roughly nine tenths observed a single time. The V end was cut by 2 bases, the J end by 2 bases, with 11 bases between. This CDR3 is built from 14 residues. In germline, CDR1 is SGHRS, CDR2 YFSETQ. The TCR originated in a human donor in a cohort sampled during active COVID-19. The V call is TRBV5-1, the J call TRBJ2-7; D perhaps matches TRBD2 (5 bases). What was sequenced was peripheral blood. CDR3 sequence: CASSFGRGTYEQYF. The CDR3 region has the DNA TGCGCCAGCAGCTTCGGACGGGGAACCTACGAGCAGTACTTC.